This is a list of T cell receptor beta chains from one sample in a study of blood T cell repertoires in COVID-19. Data came from immunoSEQ multiplex PCR; TCRdb stores just in-frame clones and leaves some out. The table has under 45,000 clones, roughly 80% seen once. Material for sequencing was peripheral blood. The receptor set was obtained from a human donor with acute or convalescent COVID-19. The donor label of this sample is uncertain. Each CDR3 is given with its conserved first and last residue. The order of the fields is J gene, V gene, CDR3 protein.

J gene: TRBJ1-1; V gene: TRBV29-1; CDR3 protein: CSVDRGREAFF
J gene: TRBJ2-7; V gene: TRBV7-2; CDR3 protein: CASSKTSRDWAREQYF
J gene: TRBJ2-1; V gene: TRBV10-2; CDR3 protein: CASTGLAGGPNFNEQFF
J gene: TRBJ1-5; V gene: TRBV27; CDR3 protein: CASSLEAEINQPQHF
J gene: TRBJ2-7; V gene: TRBV15; CDR3 protein: CATSRLQGHEQYF
J gene: TRBJ1-3; V gene: TRBV6-1; CDR3 protein: CASSESRTALGNTIYF
J gene: TRBJ2-7; V gene: TRBV7-7; CDR3 protein: CASSLVGTGGLYEQYF
J gene: TRBJ1-4; V gene: TRBV7-8; CDR3 protein: CASSQSGTDEKLFF
J gene: TRBJ2-7; V gene: TRBV7-3; CDR3 protein: CASSLTIGDEQYF
J gene: TRBJ1-4; V gene: TRBV5-1; CDR3 protein: CASSDPYSTGEKLFF
J gene: TRBJ1-5; V gene: TRBV6-5; CDR3 protein: CASRPSGTLDQPQHF
J gene: TRBJ2-2; V gene: TRBV27; CDR3 protein: CASSLSGWTGGSGELFF
J gene: TRBJ2-5; V gene: TRBV7-2; CDR3 protein: CASSVRATGSGETQYF
J gene: TRBJ2-1; V gene: TRBV9; CDR3 protein: CASSPRRLESSYNEQFF
J gene: TRBJ2-1; V gene: TRBV27; CDR3 protein: CASSLSGQGPYEQFF
J gene: TRBJ2-7; V gene: TRBV11-3; CDR3 protein: CASSLGKGLAGTGEQYF
J gene: TRBJ2-1; V gene: TRBV30; CDR3 protein: CAWSLIQGYNEQFF
J gene: TRBJ1-5; V gene: TRBV12-5; CDR3 protein: CASGLETGNQPQHF
J gene: TRBJ2-7; V gene: TRBV5-1; CDR3 protein: CASSWAGDEQYF
J gene: TRBJ2-6; V gene: TRBV25-1; CDR3 protein: CASSEFGGTGANVLTF
J gene: TRBJ1-6; V gene: TRBV6-5; CDR3 protein: CASSLGAYSNSPLHF
J gene: TRBJ2-2; V gene: TRBV5-3; CDR3 protein: CARSASGATNTGELFF